The 32 T cell receptor beta chains presented below share a single source sample, sequenced in a study of radiotherapy plus CTLA-4 blockade in lung cancer. Using immunoSEQ multiplex PCR, the repertoire was profiled, and TCRdb retains in-frame clones only, with some absent. The repertoire holds some 92,000 clones, with 75% to 90% as singletons. Sequenced material: peripheral blood, taken from a patient treated with radiotherapy plus ipilimumab. The receptors were sampled from a human donor with non-small cell lung cancer who had a partial response to radiotherapy plus ipilimumab.

The gene calls are TRBV7-9 and TRBJ2-7; TRBD1 matches 7 bases. Germline loops: CDR1 SEHNR, CDR2 FQNEAQ (reference sequence). Trimming at V came to 5 bases and at J to 5 bases, leaving 9 bases not matched to a gene. The CDR3 covers 14 residues. DNA of the CDR3: TGTGCCAGCAGCACCGGGACAGCTGGCCACGAGCAGTACTTC. Its translation is CASSTGTAGHEQYF.

The count of this clone is one. This chain uses TRBV6-1 with TRBJ2-1; D perhaps matches TRBD1 (8 bases). The germline CDR1 and CDR2 sequences are MNHNS and SASEGT. Trimming shortened V by 6 bases and J by 2 bases, and 14 bases separated the two germline ends. The CDR3 has 15 amino acids. This chain's CDR3 is CASRVTGGAYNEQFF. CDR3 DNA sequence: TGTGCCAGCAGGGTTACAGGGGGGGCCTACAATGAGCAGTTCTTC.

Of note for this clone: This sample also contains other DNA sequences that code for the same CDR3. V usage is TRBV2 and J usage is TRBJ2-1; the match to TRBD2 covers 8 bases. The ends lost 10 bases at V and 5 bases at J; junction bases unmatched: 13. CDR3 length: 15 amino acids. Germline CDR1 is SNHLY and CDR2 is FYNNEI. CDR3: CATGITSGQHNEQFF. The CDR3 nucleotides are TGTGCCACCGGAATTACTAGCGGACAGCACAATGAGCAGTTCTTC.

This clone was seen once. The chain combines TRBV19 with TRBJ2-1, with a tentative D call TRBD1 (5 bases). This CDR3 region has 14 residues. Looked up from germline, CDR1 is LNHDA and CDR2 is SQIVND (reference sequence). Trimming removed 6 bases from V and 0 bases from J, with 9 bases in between. CDR3 sequence reads: CASRYRSSYNEQFF. The CDR3 DNA is TGTGCCAGTAGATACAGGAGCTCCTACAATGAGCAGTTCTTC.

The genes are TRBV11-2 and TRBJ2-5; TRBD2 matches at 8 bases. Per the germline V gene, CDR1 is SGHAT and CDR2 is FQNNGV. The V gene end was trimmed by 5 bases and the J gene end by 3 bases; junction bases not matched to a gene: 2. The CDR3 is made up of 13 amino acids. CDR3 sequence reads: CASSVSGKETQYF. CDR3 bases: TGTGCCAGCAGCGTTAGCGGGAAAGAGACCCAGTACTTC.

The gene calls are TRBV29-1 and TRBJ2-3; D unclear. The CDR3 is 13 amino acids. CDR1 and CDR2 (germline): SQVTM, ANQGSEA. V dropped 1 base and J dropped 5 bases, with 10 bases sitting between them. The CDR3 coding sequence is TGCAGCGTTGAAGTGGCCGCCCGAGATACGCAGTATTTT. Amino acids: CSVEVAARDTQYF.

DNA of the CDR3: TGTGCCAGCTCTAGACAGGGGGCAACAGATACGCAGTATTTT. Translating it yields CASSRQGATDTQYF. V is TRBV2 and J is TRBJ2-3, with 10 bases that match TRBD1. Per germline, CDR1 SNHLY and CDR2 FYNNEI. V shed 8 bases, J shed 3 bases, and the junction held 5 bases outside the gene matches. The CDR3 covers 14 residues.

The chain links TRBV6-1 to TRBJ1-2; perhaps TRBD1 as D (5 bases). From germline, CDR1 is MNHNS and CDR2 SASEGT. The CDR3 runs 14 residues. Trimming removed 6 bases at V and 7 bases at J, with 18 bases between. The CDR3 nucleotides are TGTGCCAGCAGCTCGCAATTCCAGGGTACTGGCTACACCTTC. This sequence encodes CASSSQFQGTGYTF.

The rearrangement joins TRBV28 to TRBJ1-2, with 11 nucleotides matching TRBD1. This CDR3 comprises 15 residues. Germline V CDR1 and CDR2: MDHEN, SYDVKM. Germline trimming cut 2 bases from V and 5 bases from J; bases unmatched to any gene: 4. In DNA form, the CDR3 reads TGTGCCAGCAGTTTAAGTGGGACAGGGGGATATGGCTACACCTTC. The encoded protein is CASSLSGTGGYGYTF.

The V and J genes are TRBV6-1 and TRBJ1-2; tentative D call: TRBD1 (5 bases). The CDR3 totals 15 residues. Germline V lookup: CDR1 MNHNS, CDR2 SASEGT. V shed 7 bases and J shed 2 bases, with 17 bases lying between them. The CDR3 region has the DNA TGTGCCAGCACTCAAGGCGGGGCCAGGAACTATGGCTACACCTTC. Translation gives CASTQGGARNYGYTF.

The chain carries TRBV6-1 and TRBJ2-5; the match to TRBD2 covers 9 bases. Per the germline V gene, CDR1 is MNHNS and CDR2 is SASEGT. V gave up 7 bases and J gave up 1 base; unmatched junction bases: 7. The CDR3 extends over 15 amino acids. CDR3 in DNA: TGTGCCAGCACCCGAGGGCGGGAGGGCCAAGAGACCCAGTACTTC. Its protein product is CASTRGREGQETQYF.

The chain joins TRBV6-1 to TRBJ2-7; no firm D call. The germline V gene has CDR1 MNHNS and CDR2 SASEGT. Trimming removed 3 bases at V and 3 bases at J, with 3 bases between. The CDR3 loop spans 11 amino acids. The CDR3 loop reads CASSDNYEQYF. DNA for the CDR3: TGTGCCAGCAGTGACAACTACGAGCAGTACTTC.

Written as DNA, the CDR3 is TGCGCCAGCAGCCTACAGGGATCCTCATTGAACACTGAAGCTTTCTTT. Translating it yields CASSLQGSSLNTEAFF. This chain connects TRBV5-1 to TRBJ1-1, with a weak D call TRBD1 (6 bases). The CDR3 length is 16 residues. V shed 4 bases and J shed 0 bases, with 16 bases lying between them. Per the germline V gene, CDR1 is SGHRS and CDR2 is YFSETQ.

In nucleotides, the CDR3 is TGTGCCAGCAGCCAAATCGTCGGCGGGGAGCTGTTTTTT. This translates into CASSQIVGGELFF. The V gene is TRBV14, the J gene TRBJ2-2; D is undetermined. Deletions cut 2 bases from V and 7 bases from J, with 8 bases between. CDR3 length equals 13 residues. Germline V gene data show CDR1 as SGHDN and CDR2 as FVKESK.

The CDR3 sequence: CASSTGQGNTEAFF. CDR3 nucleotides: TGTGCCAGTAGTACCGGACAGGGGAACACTGAAGCTTTCTTT. The chain is built from TRBV19 and TRBJ1-1; 8 bases fit TRBD1. The CDR3 loop spans 14 amino acids. Germline V gene sequence: CDR1 LNHDA, CDR2 SQIVND (reference sequence). J lost 1 base, V lost 4 bases, and 2 bases had no gene match.

This CDR3 reads CASSSSFEGGEKLFF. In nucleotides, the CDR3 is TGTGCCAGCAGTTCCTCCTTCGAAGGGGGTGAAAAACTGTTTTTT. The genes are TRBV28 and TRBJ1-4; the D gene is possibly TRBD1 (6 bases). Trimming removed 4 bases at V and 7 bases at J, with 16 bases between. This CDR3 is 15 amino acids long. Germline CDR1 reads MDHEN; CDR2 reads SYDVKM.

There are a few counts of this clone. The chain joins TRBV6-1 to TRBJ2-7; TRBD2 matches at 15 bases. This CDR3 region has 14 residues. J lost 9 bases, V lost 6 bases, and 6 bases had no gene match. The germline V gene encodes CDR1 MNHNS and CDR2 SASEGT. The chain's CDR3 is CASRKGLAGGGQYF. The DNA for the CDR3 is TGTGCCAGCAGAAAGGGACTAGCGGGAGGAGGGCAGTACTTC.

J is TRBJ2-3 and V is TRBV11-3, with 9 bases that match TRBD1. V dropped 5 bases and J dropped 4; count of bases not matched to a gene: 4. Germline CDR1 reads SGHNT; CDR2 reads YENEEA. The CDR3 runs 14 residues. The CDR3 spells CASSTWDRADTQYF. CDR3 sequence (DNA): TGTGCCAGCAGCACCTGGGACAGGGCAGATACGCAGTATTTT.

The chain recombines TRBV11-2 with TRBJ1-1; D is ambiguous. Germline V lookup: CDR1 SGHAT, CDR2 FQNNGV. CDR3 length equals 13 residues. V dropped 1 base and J dropped 0 bases, with 3 bases sitting between them. The CDR3 loop is CASSLVMNTEAFF. CDR3 in DNA: TGTGCCAGCAGCTTAGTAATGAACACTGAAGCTTTCTTT.

V usage is TRBV19 and J usage is TRBJ2-7, with D perhaps matching TRBD2 (6 bases). CDR3 length: 14 residues. CDR1 LNHDA and CDR2 SQIVND come from the germline V gene (reference sequence). Trimming shortened V by 1 base and J by 2 bases, and 9 bases separated the two germline ends. CDR3: CASSIAGVPYEQYF. CDR3 nucleotide sequence: TGTGCCAGTAGTATAGCGGGAGTCCCCTACGAGCAGTACTTC. Based on the CDR3 plus reference TRBV19 and TRBJ2-7, the full variable domain is DGGITQSPKYLFRKEGQNVTLSCEQNLNHDAMYWYRQDPGQGLRLIYYSQIVNDFQKGDIAEGYSVSREKKESFPLTVTSAQKNPTAFYLCASSIAGVPYEQYFGPGTRLTVT.

The rearrangement joins TRBV27 to TRBJ1-5; perhaps TRBD1 as D (6 bases). This CDR3 region has 13 residues. Per the germline V gene, CDR1 is MNHEY and CDR2 is SMNVEV (reference sequence). Trimming cost V 4 bases and J 4 bases, with 8 bases left between them. CDR3 loop: CASSYRENQPQHF. The CDR3 bases are TGTGCCAGCAGTTACAGGGAAAATCAGCCCCAGCATTTT.

This clone has only one observation. The V call is TRBV19, the J call TRBJ2-1; 9 bases agree with TRBD2. This CDR3 region has 14 residues. Germline CDR1 reads LNHDA; CDR2 reads SQIVND (reference sequence). J gave up 7 bases and V 8 bases, and 9 bases lay outside the gene matches. The CDR3 region is CASAQGSGRNEQFF. The CDR3 DNA follows: TGTGCCAGTGCCCAGGGGAGCGGGAGGAATGAGCAGTTCTTC. Variable domain in full (rest from reference TRBV19 and TRBJ2-1): DGGITQSPKYLFRKEGQNVTLSCEQNLNHDAMYWYRQDPGQGLRLIYYSQIVNDFQKGDIAEGYSVSREKKESFPLTVTSAQKNPTAFYLCASAQGSGRNEQFFGPGTRLTVL.

This rearrangement joins TRBV23-1 to TRBJ1-5; 8 bases fit TRBD1. TRBV23-1 is an ORF; its function is uncertain. This CDR3 has 19 amino acids. J lost 5 bases, V lost 4 bases, and 19 bases had no gene match. This CDR3 is CASSPGGYFGPLLHQPQHF. CDR3 in DNA: TGCGCCAGCAGTCCAGGGGGCTATTTCGGCCCCTTACTCCATCAGCCCCAGCATTTT.

The J gene is TRBJ1-5, the V gene TRBV14; 10 nucleotides match TRBD1. The CDR3 is 18 amino acids. The J segment lost 5 bases and the V segment lost 0 bases, leaving 10 bases of the junction unmatched. Germline V gene lookup returns CDR1 SGHDN and CDR2 FVKESK. This chain's CDR3 is CASSQDAPATGGDQPQHF. In nucleotides, the CDR3 is TGTGCCAGCAGCCAAGACGCTCCGGCGACAGGGGGCGATCAGCCCCAGCATTTT.

The chain links TRBV5-1 to TRBJ2-2; TRBD1 is a possible D gene (5 bases). Germline V CDR1 and CDR2: SGHRS, YFSETQ. The V and J ends lost 2 bases and 1 base respectively, with 9 bases between them. The CDR3 spans 15 residues. The CDR3 loop reads CASSFRQMNTGELFF. CDR3 DNA sequence: TGCGCCAGCAGCTTTAGACAGATGAACACCGGGGAGCTGTTTTTT.

The chain is built from TRBV6-5 and TRBJ1-3, with 7 bases aligning to TRBD1. Germline CDR1 is MNHEY and CDR2 is SVGAGI. The V gene end was trimmed by 5 bases and the J gene end by 4 bases; junction bases not matched to a gene: 5. The CDR3 runs to 14 residues. Written as DNA, the CDR3 is TGTGCCAGCAGTCTCGACAGGGACGGAAACACCATATATTTT. This codes for CASSLDRDGNTIYF.

The chain employs TRBV5-4 and TRBJ1-1, with TRBD1 matching over 7 bases. This CDR3 contains 13 residues. Per the germline V gene, CDR1 is SGHNT and CDR2 is YYREEE (reference sequence). V lost 5 bases, J lost 7 bases, and 8 bases stayed unmatched. In DNA, the CDR3 is TGTGCCAGCAGTAGGACAGGCGCCTATGAAGCTTTCTTT. This codes for CASSRTGAYEAFF. Supplemented by reference TRBV5-4 and TRBJ1-1, the full variable domain reads ETGVTQSPTHLIKTRGQQVTLRCSSQSGHNTVSWYQQALGQGPQFIFQYYREEENGRGNFPPRFSGLQFPNYSSELNVNALELDDSALYLCASSRTGAYEAFFGQGTRLTVV.

The chain has TRBV19 and TRBJ1-2; 9 bases map to TRBD1. The CDR3 length is 14 residues. With V trimmed by 6 bases and J by 11 bases, 13 bases remained unmatched. Germline V gives CDR1 LNHDA, CDR2 SQIVND (reference sequence). The CDR3: CASSWDREVSRYTF. In nucleotides, the CDR3 is TGTGCCAGTAGCTGGGACAGGGAAGTATCCCGTTACACCTTC. Full variable domain (missing parts from reference TRBV19 and TRBJ1-2): DGGITQSPKYLFRKEGQNVTLSCEQNLNHDAMYWYRQDPGQGLRLIYYSQIVNDFQKGDIAEGYSVSREKKESFPLTVTSAQKNPTAFYLCASSWDREVSRYTFGSGTRLTVV.

The V call is TRBV21-1, the J call TRBJ2-7; the table names TRBD1, a call not compared with the DNA. TRBV21-1 is given as a pseudogene. The CDR3 extends over 15 amino acids. The CDR3 region has the DNA TGTGCCAGCAGCAAAGTGGGGACAGGAGACTCCGAGCAGTACTTC. This sequence encodes CASSKVGTGDSEQYF.

The V and J genes are TRBV7-2 and TRBJ2-1; 7 nucleotides agree with TRBD1. CDR3 length: 13 residues. The germline gives CDR1 SGHTA, CDR2 FQGNSA. V gave up 10 bases and J gave up 2 bases; unmatched junction bases: 5. The CDR3 DNA reads TGTGCCATGAGACAGGGACCCTACAATGAGCAGTTCTTC. Translated: CAMRQGPYNEQFF.

The rearrangement joins TRBV18 to TRBJ1-2, with D maybe TRBD1 (6 bases). The germline V and J ends were trimmed by 2 bases and 8 bases, with 15 bases remaining between them. The CDR3 consists of 14 residues. Per germline, CDR1 KGHSH and CDR2 LQKENI. The CDR3 nucleotides are TGTGCCAGCTCACCAAACAGGGAGGGAAACGGCTACACCTTC. Translated: CASSPNREGNGYTF.

This chain connects TRBV28 to TRBJ2-1, with 9 bases identical to TRBD2. The germline V gene encodes CDR1 MDHEN and CDR2 SYDVKM. V gave up 5 bases and J gave up 5 bases; unmatched junction bases: 4. The CDR3 consists of 14 residues. The DNA of the CDR3 is TGTGCCAGCAGTGGGACTAGCAGAAACAATGAGCAGTTCTTC. The encoded protein is CASSGTSRNNEQFF.